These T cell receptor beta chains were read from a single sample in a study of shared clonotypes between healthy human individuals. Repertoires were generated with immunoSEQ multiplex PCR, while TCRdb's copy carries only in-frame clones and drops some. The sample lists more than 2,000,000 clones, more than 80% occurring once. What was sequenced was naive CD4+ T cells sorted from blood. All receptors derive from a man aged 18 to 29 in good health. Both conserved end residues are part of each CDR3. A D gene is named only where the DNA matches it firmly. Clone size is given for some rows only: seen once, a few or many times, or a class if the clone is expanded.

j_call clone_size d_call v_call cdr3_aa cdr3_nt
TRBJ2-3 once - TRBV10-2 CASFYGGTTDTQYF TGCGCCAGCTTCTACGGCGGGACTACAGATACGCAGTATTTT
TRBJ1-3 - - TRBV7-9 CASSPRGGPGNTIYF TGTGCCAGCAGCCCCCGAGGAGGTCCTGGAAACACCATATATTTT
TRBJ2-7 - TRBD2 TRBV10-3 CAISQAGDNEQYF TGTGCCATCAGTCAGGCGGGAGACAACGAGCAGTACTTC
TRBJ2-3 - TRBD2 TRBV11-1 CASSPRGRGGMADTQYF TGTGCCAGCAGCCCGAGAGGTCGGGGGGGCATGGCAGATACGCAGTATTTT
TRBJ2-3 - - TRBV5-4 CASSRGQSTDTQYF TGTGCCAGCAGTCGAGGACAGTCCACAGATACGCAGTATTTT
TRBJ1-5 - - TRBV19 CASSPVEGQPQHF TGTGCCAGTAGTCCCGTCGAAGGTCAGCCCCAGCATTTT
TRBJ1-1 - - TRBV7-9 CASKNQGMNTEAFF TGTGCCAGCAAAAACCAGGGTATGAACACTGAAGCTTTCTTT
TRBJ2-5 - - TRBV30 CAWRRDGRPQETQYF TGTGCCTGGAGAAGGGACGGGCGGCCTCAAGAGACCCAGTACTTC
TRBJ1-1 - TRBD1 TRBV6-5 CASSRQGQAFF TGTGCCAGCAGCCGACAGGGTCAGGCTTTCTTT
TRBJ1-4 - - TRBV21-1 CASSDGTGNEKLFF TGTGCCAGCAGCGATGGGACAGGTAATGAAAAACTGTTTTTT
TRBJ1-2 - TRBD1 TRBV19 CASSPSVDLHGTGTDGSGYTF TGTGCCAGTAGTCCCTCGGTAGATCTCCACGGGACAGGGACCGATGGAAGTGGCTACACCTTC
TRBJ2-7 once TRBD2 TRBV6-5 CASSRTTSGRSEQYF TGTGCCAGCAGCCGGACGACTAGCGGGAGGTCGGAGCAGTACTTC
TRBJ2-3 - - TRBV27 CASSLSRGTDTQYF TGTGCCAGCAGTTTAAGTCGCGGCACAGATACGCAGTATTTT
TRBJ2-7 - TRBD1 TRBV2 CASSELTGQGLVRQYF TGTGCCAGCAGTGAACTCACGGGACAGGGCCTTGTCAGGCAGTACTTC
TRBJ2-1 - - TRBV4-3 CASRHGGAGEQFF TGCGCCAGCAGGCATGGGGGGGCAGGGGAGCAGTTCTTC
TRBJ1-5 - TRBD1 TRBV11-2 CASSPGQGVNQPQHF TGTGCCAGCAGCCCGGGACAGGGGGTAAATCAGCCCCAGCATTTT
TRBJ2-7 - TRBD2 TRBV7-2 CASSSSGGQNYEQYF TGTGCCAGCAGCTCTAGCGGGGGGCAAAACTACGAGCAGTACTTC